The 27 T cell receptor beta chains listed next were all sequenced from one sample in a study of cytomegalovirus exposure and HLA in healthy donors. The PCR had 60 Vbeta and 13 Jbeta primers. Here immunoSEQ multiplex PCR was the method, and the copy in TCRdb shows in-frame clones only, minus some. Among roughly 220,000 clones listed, 70% to 90% were seen once. The sequenced material came from PBMCs. The receptors come from a man aged 25 to 40 in good health and CMV-seronegative.

The chain employs TRBV18 and TRBJ2-3, with D perhaps TRBD1 (5 bases). Germline-derived CDR1 and CDR2 are KGHSH and LQKENI. V lost 0 bases and J 6 bases, leaving 13 bases between the germline ends. The CDR3 extends over 15 amino acids. The CDR3 region is CASSPPIIAGDTQYF. DNA for the CDR3: TGTGCCAGCTCACCACCGATAATAGCAGGGGATACGCAGTATTTT.

The chain has TRBV6-6 and TRBJ2-3; perhaps TRBD2 as D (6 bases). V gave up 1 base and J gave up 1 base, with 9 bases separating them. Per germline, CDR1 MNHNY and CDR2 SVGAGI (reference sequence). This CDR3 region has 15 residues. The CDR3 DNA is TGTGCCAGCAGTTACTGGGACTCCGGCACAGATACGCAGTATTTT. It codes for CASSYWDSGTDTQYF.

The chain joins TRBV28 to TRBJ2-7, with 10 bases that match TRBD1. Germline V CDR1 and CDR2: MDHEN, SYDVKM. V was clipped by 5 bases and J by 4 bases; unmatched bases: 8. This CDR3 is built from 15 residues. Here the CDR3 DNA reads TGTGCCAGCAGTCCGGGGACAGGGGAGAGATACGAGCAGTACTTC. Translation gives CASSPGTGERYEQYF.

V usage is TRBV28 and J usage is TRBJ1-2; a weak D match, TRBD1 (5 bases). This CDR3 has 13 residues. V lost 7 bases and J lost 4, with 13 bases in between. CDR1 and CDR2 from the germline V gene are MDHEN and SYDVKM. The CDR3 coding sequence is TGTGCCAGCACCAGCCGGGGGAGCTATGGCTACACCTTC. Translated, it gives CASTSRGSYGYTF.

The chain carries TRBV5-4 and TRBJ2-3, with a possible D match to TRBD2 (5 bases). CDR3 size: 15 residues. Trimming took 5 bases from V and 2 from J, leaving 15 bases between them. The germline V gene encodes CDR1 SGHNT and CDR2 YYREEE (reference sequence). CDR3 amino acids: CASRAGVATTDTQYF. CDR3 in DNA: TGTGCCAGCAGAGCCGGGGTTGCTACCACAGATACGCAGTATTTT.

This chain joins TRBV11-2 and TRBJ2-7; 8 bases match TRBD1. The junction had 6 bases not matched to a gene; V was cut back by 4 bases and J by 1 base. The germline V gene has CDR1 SGHAT and CDR2 FQNNGV. The CDR3 runs 15 residues. The CDR3 region has the DNA TGTGCCAGCAGCTCCCCGGACAGGGCGTCCTACGAGCAGTACTTC. This gives the protein CASSSPDRASYEQYF.

The chain has TRBV19 and TRBJ1-5, with 8 bases that match TRBD1. This CDR3 is built from 16 residues. Trimming removed 1 base from V and 7 bases from J; junction bases left unmatched: 9. Germline assignment: CDR1 LNHDA and CDR2 SQIVND (reference sequence). The CDR3 here is CASSIGQGKGQQPQHF. The CDR3 nucleotides read TGTGCCAGTAGTATAGGACAGGGGAAGGGTCAACAGCCCCAGCATTTT.

Worth noting for this clone: The junction differs from germline at one of its ends, possibly a read error. The V call is TRBV7-9, the J call TRBJ2-3; perhaps TRBD1 as D (5 bases). The CDR3 runs 16 residues. Germline V CDR1 and CDR2: SEHNR, FQNEAQ (reference sequence). CDR3 bases: TGTTCCAGCAGCCCGAAAGGACATCCTTTCACAGATACGCAGTATTTT. Its protein is CSSSPKGHPFTDTQYF.

The chain uses TRBV7-9 and TRBJ2-7, with a tentative D call TRBD2 (5 bases). This CDR3 region has 13 residues. Trimming left V 0 bases short and J 5 bases short, with 8 bases between. Germline lookup yields CDR1 SEHNR and CDR2 FQNEAQ (reference sequence). For the CDR3, the DNA is TGTGCCAGCAGCTTAGCTGGGAGCAACGAGCAGTACTTC. Protein sequence: CASSLAGSNEQYF.

This clone was counted between two and nine times. The rearrangement uses TRBV27 and TRBJ1-6; tentative D call: TRBD1 (6 bases). The germline gives CDR1 MNHEY, CDR2 SMNVEV (reference sequence). V was cut by 6 bases and J by 6 bases, with 15 bases left in between. The CDR3 is 15 residues long. The CDR3 bases are TGTGCCAGCAGACGGGGGGGGCCAACTAATTCACCCCTCCACTTT. This codes for CASRRGGPTNSPLHF.

This clone was detected many times. This chain joins TRBV6-6 and TRBJ2-5; 7 nucleotides agree with TRBD2. This CDR3 has 16 residues. The V gene end was trimmed by 0 bases and the J gene end by 6 bases; junction bases not matched to a gene: 10. Germline V gene sequence: CDR1 MNHNY, CDR2 SVGAGI (reference sequence). Written as DNA, the CDR3 is TGTGCCAGCAGTTACTCGAGGGGAGGGCCGGAGAAGACCCAGTACTTC. Translation: CASSYSRGGPEKTQYF.

The chain combines TRBV19 with TRBJ2-7; 8 bases align to TRBD1. Looked up from germline, CDR1 is LNHDA and CDR2 is SQIVND (reference sequence). The CDR3 has 15 amino acids. V lost 3 bases, J lost 6 bases, and 10 bases stayed unmatched. CDR3 amino acids: CASSISRGQVGEQYF. The CDR3 region has the DNA TGTGCCAGTAGTATTTCCAGGGGGCAAGTCGGCGAGCAGTACTTC. Using reference TRBV19 and TRBJ2-7 for the parts outside the CDR3, the full variable domain is DGGITQSPKYLFRKEGQNVTLSCEQNLNHDAMYWYRQDPGQGLRLIYYSQIVNDFQKGDIAEGYSVSREKKESFPLTVTSAQKNPTAFYLCASSISRGQVGEQYFGPGTRLTVT.

This clone has a single count. J is TRBJ2-1 and V is TRBV5-4; 8 bases line up with TRBD2. V dropped 2 bases and J dropped 7; count of bases not matched to a gene: 14. Germline V gene data show CDR1 as SGHNT and CDR2 as YYREEE (reference sequence). The CDR3 is 17 amino acids. The CDR3 nucleotides are TGTGCCAGCAGCTTCCCCAGAATCGGGACTAGGGAAAATGAGCAGTTCTTC. It translates to CASSFPRIGTRENEQFF.

V gene TRBV27 combines with J gene TRBJ2-7; D is ambiguous. The CDR3 has 13 amino acids. The V end was cut by 6 bases, the J end by 0 bases, with 9 bases between. The germline CDR1 and CDR2 sequences are MNHEY and SMNVEV (reference sequence). Written as DNA, the CDR3 is TGTGCCAGCAGGTCTCTGAGCTCCTACGAGCAGTACTTC. Translating gives CASRSLSSYEQYF.

This chain uses TRBV28 with TRBJ1-5, with 11 bases identical to TRBD1. Germline V lookup: CDR1 MDHEN, CDR2 SYDVKM. CDR3 size: 16 residues. V lost 4 bases to trimming and J lost 6 bases; unmatched junction nucleotides: 8. The CDR3 loop is CASSSTIGTGGQPQHF. The CDR3 DNA follows: TGTGCCAGCAGTTCGACGATCGGGACAGGGGGTCAGCCCCAGCATTTT.

This sequence joins TRBV28 and TRBJ1-3; 8 nucleotides align to TRBD1. Per the germline V gene, CDR1 is MDHEN and CDR2 is SYDVKM. V dropped 5 bases and J dropped 0; count of bases not matched to a gene: 3. The CDR3 has 15 amino acids. The CDR3 is CASSPDRGSGNTIYF. The CDR3 nucleotides read TGTGCCAGCAGTCCAGACAGGGGCTCTGGAAACACCATATATTTT. Together with reference TRBV28 and TRBJ1-3, the CDR3 gives the full variable domain: DVKVTQSSRYLVKRTGEKVFLECVQDMDHENMFWYRQDPGLGLRLIYFSYDVKMKEKGDIPEGYSVSREKKERFSLILESASTNQTSMYLCASSPDRGSGNTIYFGEGSWLTVV.

V gene TRBV28 combines with J gene TRBJ1-5; D call uncertain. Germline lookup yields CDR1 MDHEN and CDR2 SYDVKM. The CDR3 totals 15 residues. Trimming removed 2 bases at V and 5 bases at J, with 13 bases between. The chain's CDR3 is CASSLKLSGDQPQHF. DNA for the CDR3: TGTGCCAGCAGTTTAAAGCTGTCCGGAGATCAGCCCCAGCATTTT.

V usage is TRBV27 and J usage is TRBJ1-2; 7 bases agree with TRBD1. Germline CDR1 and CDR2: MNHEY and SMNVEV (reference sequence). After removal of 6 bases from V and 4 bases from J, the junction contained 11 bases not matched to a gene. CDR3 length equals 15 residues. In DNA form, the CDR3 reads TGTGCCAGCAGCCCCCTCCCGGGACAGTTCTATGGCTACACCTTC. Protein product: CASSPLPGQFYGYTF.

The chain joins TRBV7-9 to TRBJ2-3, with TRBD2 identical over 7 bases. This CDR3 comprises 15 residues. CDR1 SEHNR and CDR2 FQNEAQ come from the germline V gene (reference sequence). J lost 4 bases, V lost 6 bases, and 10 bases had no gene match. This chain's CDR3 is CASSPRRGVADTQYF. The CDR3 DNA reads TGTGCCAGCAGTCCTCGCCGGGGGGTAGCAGATACGCAGTATTTT.

The genes are TRBV15 and TRBJ2-1; D might be TRBD1 (6 bases). This CDR3 contains 15 residues. CDR1 is LNHNV and CDR2 is YYDKDF in the germline V gene (reference sequence). Deletions cut 0 bases from V and 7 bases from J, with 13 bases between. CDR3 sequence: CATSRDRAGANEQFF. CDR3 nucleotides: TGTGCCACCAGCAGAGATCGGGCAGGGGCGAATGAGCAGTTCTTC.

V and J are TRBV2 and TRBJ2-5; 8 bases fit TRBD2. The J call could be wrong; TRBJ2-7 is a better fit for the DNA end. The CDR3 consists of 16 residues. Germline V gene data show CDR1 as SNHLY and CDR2 as FYNNEI. Written as DNA, the CDR3 is TGTGCCAGCAGTGAAGGTGGTAGCGGGGACTCCTACGAGCAGTACTTC. It codes for CASSEGGSGDSYEQYF.

The V and J genes are TRBV6-1 and TRBJ2-5; 8 bases are shared with TRBD2. Germline lookup yields CDR1 MNHNS and CDR2 SASEGT. The length of the CDR3 is 17 residues. The J segment lost 5 bases and the V segment lost 2 bases, leaving 13 bases of the junction unmatched. CDR3 sequence (DNA): TGTGCCAGCAGTGAAATCCAGACTAGCGTGTCAGGGGAGACCCAGTACTTC. It is translated as CASSEIQTSVSGETQYF.

The CDR3 DNA reads as TGTGCCAGCAGCTTAAGGTCCGGGGTGAACACTGAAGCTTTCTTT. Translation gives CASSLRSGVNTEAFF. The rearrangement uses TRBV7-2 and TRBJ1-1; D not resolved. CDR3 length: 15 residues. Germline CDR1 is SGHTA and CDR2 is FQGNSA. V lost 2 bases and J 0 bases, leaving 10 bases between the germline ends.

This rearrangement joins TRBV6-1 to TRBJ2-1; 9 nucleotides align to TRBD1. Germline CDR1 MNHNS, CDR2 SASEGT. Unmatched junction bases numbered 3, after V lost 5 bases and J lost 4 bases. The CDR3 consists of 14 residues. The CDR3 region has the DNA TGTGCCAGCAGTCCGGGACAGGGATACAATGAGCAGTTCTTC. Its translation is CASSPGQGYNEQFF.

V usage is TRBV7-2 and J usage is TRBJ1-2; TRBD1 matches 9 bases. V gave up 2 bases and J gave up 2 bases; unmatched junction bases: 3. The CDR3 spans 15 residues. From germline, CDR1 is SGHTA and CDR2 FQGNSA. As DNA, the CDR3 is TGTGCCAGCAGCTTATCCGGGACAGGGAACTATGGCTACACCTTC. Translating gives CASSLSGTGNYGYTF.

A word on this clone: Different DNA sequences within this sample yield the same CDR3. This chain links TRBV2 with TRBJ2-1, with D possibly being TRBD2 (5 bases). V gave up 7 bases and J gave up 7 bases, with 11 bases separating them. This CDR3 region has 12 residues. Germline V gene sequence: CDR1 SNHLY, CDR2 FYNNEI. CDR3 bases: TGTGCCAGCAAAGGGTCGGGGAATGAGCAGTTCTTC. The encoded protein is CASKGSGNEQFF.

The chain employs TRBV5-1 and TRBJ1-4; a possible D gene is TRBD1 (6 bases). The CDR3 extends over 15 amino acids. Per the germline V gene, CDR1 is SGHRS and CDR2 is YFSETQ. With 0 bases removed from V and 8 bases from J, the gap between germline ends came to 14 bases. The CDR3 DNA is TGCGCCAGCAGCTTGGAGGGGGTGGTTCCGGAAAAACTGTTTTTT. It yields the protein CASSLEGVVPEKLFF.